The 26 T cell receptor beta chains given below trace back to one sample, sequenced in a study of metastatic and nonmetastatic thyroid tumors. No patient received treatment before thyroid surgery. TCRdb reanalyzed the PCR reads via MiXCR. The sample carries roughly 48,000 clones, approximately 17% recorded once. Input material: blood. These receptors originate from a female donor with papillary thyroid cancer or a benign thyroid nodule (not recorded which). Some clones in this sample may be carry-over from other donors' samples.

The chain employs TRBV6-1 and TRBJ2-2; 9 bases map to TRBD2. This CDR3 is built from 15 residues. The germline V gene has CDR1 MNHNS and CDR2 SASEGT. The V gene end was trimmed by 6 bases and the J gene end by 3 bases; junction bases not matched to a gene: 5. The CDR3 DNA is TGTGCCAGCAGACCGACTAGCGGACACACCGGGGAGCTGTTTTTT. It translates to CASRPTSGHTGELFF.

In regard to this clone: A read error may account for a junction end that differs from germline. The chain employs TRBV12-3 or TRBV12-4 and TRBJ2-2; 7 bases agree with TRBD1. This CDR3 is 14 amino acids long. The CDR3 region is CASSWYRGAGELFF. Written as DNA, the CDR3 is TGTGCCAGCAGTTGGTACAGGGGCGCCGGTGAGCTGTTTTTT.

The chain recombines TRBV13 with TRBJ2-6, with 9 bases aligning to TRBD1. CDR1 and CDR2 from the germline V gene are PRHDT and FYEKMQ (reference sequence). The junction had 13 bases not matched to a gene; V was cut back by 5 bases and J by 2 bases. CDR3 length: 19 amino acids. CDR3 DNA: TGTGCCAGCAGCCGTTTGGGACAGGGTACCTATACTGGGGCCAACGTCCTGACTTTC. It codes for CASSRLGQGTYTGANVLTF.

This clone has just a few counts. A much bigger clone sits one base away, suggesting this may be a read error. This chain connects TRBV2 to TRBJ2-2; D is undetermined. From germline, CDR1 is SNHLY and CDR2 FYNNEI. The CDR3 covers 12 residues. CDR3 in amino acids: CASSVSPGELFF. CDR3 bases: TGTGCCAGCAGTGTATCCCCCGGAGAGCTGTTTTTT.

In this sample, this clone turned up a few times. The chain is built from TRBV28 and TRBJ2-5; no firm D call. The ends were cut back, 4 bases at V and 2 bases at J, with 20 bases in the middle. Per the germline V gene, CDR1 is MDHEN and CDR2 is SYDVKM. CDR3 size: 17 residues. The CDR3 DNA is TGTGCCAGCAGTTCACTATCCCCCAGTAGAGGACAAGAGACCCAGTACTTC. As protein: CASSSLSPSRGQETQYF.

This clone was counted at least ten times. The gene calls are TRBV9 and TRBJ2-1, with D uncertain. Trimming shortened V by 1 base and J by 0 bases, and 8 bases separated the two germline ends. The CDR3 extends over 15 amino acids. Germline CDR1 reads SGDLS; CDR2 reads YYNGEE. The CDR3 loop reads CASSVRSSSYNEQFF. DNA for the CDR3: TGTGCCAGCAGCGTACGATCCAGCTCCTACAATGAGCAGTTCTTC. Variable domain in full (rest from reference TRBV9 and TRBJ2-1): DSGVTQTPKHLITATGQRVTLRCSPRSGDLSVYWYQQSLDQGLQFLIQYYNGEERAKGNILERFSAQQFPDLHSELNLSSLELGDSALYFCASSVRSSSYNEQFFGPGTRLTVL.

This clone was found many times. This chain connects TRBV15 to TRBJ2-7, with TRBD2 matching 10 bases. Germline values: CDR1 LNHNV, CDR2 YYDKDF (reference sequence). CDR3 size: 14 residues. Losses at the gene ends were 5 bases for V and 4 bases for J; bases not matched to a gene: 5. The CDR3 DNA reads as TGTGCCACCAGCGTCAGGACTAGCGGTTACGAGCAGTACTTC. It yields the protein CATSVRTSGYEQYF.

This clone was seen only a few times. The junction departs from germline at one end; a sequencing error may be responsible. The chain couples TRBV6-1 to TRBJ2-6; D is unresolved. Germline CDR1 is MNHNS and CDR2 is SASEGT. The CDR3 sequence is 15 residues long. The CDR3 here is CASSVTESGANFLTF. The CDR3, as DNA: TGTGCCAGCAGTGTTACAGAGTCTGGTGCCAACTTCCTGACTTTC.

The chain carries TRBV20-1 and TRBJ1-2; TRBD1 agrees at 7 bases. Germline CDR1 is DFQATT and CDR2 is SNEGSKA (reference sequence). The CDR3 contains 18 residues. The V gene end was trimmed by 5 bases and the J gene end by 7 bases; junction bases not matched to a gene: 25. This CDR3 is CSAFAQSEMTGRRGGYTF. The CDR3 DNA reads as TGCAGTGCTTTCGCCCAAAGTGAAATGACAGGGCGAAGAGGTGGCTACACCTTC.

This clone was seen many times. This chain joins TRBV4-1 and TRBJ2-3, with TRBD1 matching 12 bases. V shed 1 base, J shed 5 bases, and the junction held 10 bases outside the gene matches. This CDR3 is 18 amino acids long. The germline gives CDR1 MGHRA, CDR2 YSYEKL. DNA for the CDR3: TGCGCCAGCAGCCAAGCTTCTTCCGGGACAGGGGGCGAAGATACGCAGTATTTT. It codes for CASSQASSGTGGEDTQYF.

This clone was detected ten times or more. This chain connects TRBV6-6 to TRBJ1-1; 8 nucleotides match TRBD1. Germline V gene sequence: CDR1 MNHNY, CDR2 SVGAGI (reference sequence). This CDR3 contains 15 residues. Unmatched junction bases numbered 5, after V lost 0 bases and J lost 5 bases. For the CDR3, the DNA is TGTGCCAGCAGTTACTCCTCAGGGGGCAGGACTGAAGCTTTCTTT. Encoded protein: CASSYSSGGRTEAFF.

This clone was picked up many times. The rearrangement joins TRBV19 to TRBJ2-1; 11 bases are shared with TRBD2. The length of the CDR3 is 19 residues. The V gene's germline CDR1 is LNHDA and CDR2 SQIVND (reference sequence). J lost 7 bases, V lost 1 base, and 15 bases had no gene match. Here the CDR3 reads CASSIVVGRRLAGRNEQFF. As DNA, the CDR3 is TGTGCCAGTAGTATAGTCGTCGGAAGGCGACTAGCGGGAAGAAATGAGCAGTTCTTC.

This clone was detected a few times. The CDR3 region is CASSQAGTSGTPSSYNEQFF. The DNA of the CDR3 is TGCGCCAGCAGCCAAGCGGGGACTAGCGGGACGCCGAGCTCCTACAATGAGCAGTTCTTC. The V gene is TRBV4-1, the J gene TRBJ2-1; 13 bases match TRBD2. Germline CDR1 is MGHRA and CDR2 is YSYEKL. J lost 0 bases, V lost 1 base, and 9 bases had no gene match. The CDR3 runs 20 residues.

This clone was counted ten times or more. This chain links TRBV7-9 with TRBJ1-4, with 10 bases lining up with TRBD1. This CDR3 region has 16 residues. Germline-derived CDR1 and CDR2 are SEHNR and FQNEAQ (reference sequence). The V and J ends lost 0 bases and 5 bases, in that order; junction bases with no gene match: 3. The CDR3 protein is CASSLAGQGQNEKLFF. In DNA, the CDR3 is TGTGCCAGCAGCTTAGCGGGACAGGGGCAGAATGAAAAACTGTTTTTT.

This clone occurred many times. This chain connects TRBV28 to TRBJ2-5, with D maybe TRBD1 (5 bases). This CDR3 comprises 15 residues. Germline CDR1 MDHEN, CDR2 SYDVKM. V lost 2 bases and J lost 1, with 11 bases in between. The CDR3 DNA reads TGTGCCAGCAGTTTAAGTGGAGACAGCCAAGAGACCCAGTACTTC. It codes for CASSLSGDSQETQYF. The full variable domain, with the rest looked up from reference TRBV28 and TRBJ2-5, is DVKVTQSSRYLVKRTGEKVFLECVQDMDHENMFWYRQDPGLGLRLIYFSYDVKMKEKGDIPEGYSVSREKKERFSLILESASTNQTSMYLCASSLSGDSQETQYFGPGTRLLVL.

In this sample, this clone turned up a few times. The gene calls are TRBV2 and TRBJ1-2; the match to TRBD1 covers 8 bases. V shed 6 bases, J shed 8 bases, and the junction held 8 bases outside the gene matches. The CDR3 spans 13 residues. Germline V CDR1 and CDR2: SNHLY, FYNNEI. DNA of the CDR3: TGTGCCAGCAGCGAGCAGGGGGCGCTGGGCTACACCTTC. This encodes CASSEQGALGYTF.

This clone was counted at least ten times. As DNA, the CDR3 is TGTGCCAGCAGTTACAGTCAGATCAACGGCATTCAGTACTTC. It is translated as CASSYSQINGIQYF. The J gene is TRBJ2-4, the V gene TRBV6-2 or TRBV6-3; D unclear. V dropped 2 bases and J dropped 9 bases, with 14 bases sitting between them. The CDR3 runs 14 residues. In germline, CDR1 is MNHEY, CDR2 SVGEGT.

This clone was found many times. This chain joins TRBV6-1 and TRBJ2-1; 10 bases line up with TRBD2. The germline V gene has CDR1 MNHNS and CDR2 SASEGT. V dropped 4 bases and J dropped 1; count of bases not matched to a gene: 1. The CDR3 is 15 amino acids. The CDR3 region is CASSVLAGSYNEQFF. The CDR3 bases are TGTGCCAGCAGTGTACTAGCGGGGTCCTACAATGAGCAGTTCTTC.

This clone has at least ten counts. The chain is built from TRBV28 and TRBJ2-7; TRBD1 aligns across 9 bases. The CDR3 totals 16 residues. V shed 7 bases and J 0 bases; nucleotides not matched to a gene: 10. Germline CDR1 and CDR2: MDHEN and SYDVKM. The CDR3 reads CASTSQTGGASYEQYF. The CDR3 nucleotides read TGTGCCAGCACTTCACAAACAGGGGGCGCCTCCTACGAGCAGTACTTC.

This clone was counted at least ten times. The chain recombines TRBV7-6 with TRBJ2-5, with no clear D. The CDR3 extends over 13 amino acids. V lost 3 bases and J 2 bases, leaving 7 bases between the germline ends. Germline CDR1 is SGHVS and CDR2 is FNYEAQ. In nucleotides, the CDR3 is TGTGCCAGCAGCTTCGGACGGCAAGAGACCCAGTACTTC. Residues: CASSFGRQETQYF.

The V and J genes are TRBV11-1 and TRBJ2-1; 10 positions agree with TRBD2. Per the germline V gene, CDR1 is SGHAT and CDR2 is FQDESV (reference sequence). The CDR3 runs to 15 residues. V trimming: 1 base; J trimming: 4 bases; junction bases outside the gene matches: 1. The CDR3 nucleotides are TGTGCCAGCAGCTTAGTAGCGGGAGGATACAATGAGCAGTTCTTC. Encoded protein: CASSLVAGGYNEQFF.

The gene calls are TRBV20-1 and TRBJ2-7, with unresolved D. Germline CDR1 reads DFQATT; CDR2 reads SNEGSKA (reference sequence). The V end was cut by 0 bases, the J end by 5 bases, with 17 bases between. The CDR3 has 15 residues. In nucleotides, the CDR3 is TGCAGTGCTAGAGATTGGCAGCTCCCTGAGGACGAGCAGTACTTC. Amino acid sequence: CSARDWQLPEDEQYF.

This clone is judged medium-sized. The chain has TRBV28 and TRBJ2-7, with 7 nucleotides matching TRBD2. Germline V CDR1 and CDR2: MDHEN, SYDVKM. After removal of 10 bases from V and 4 bases from J, the junction contained 4 bases not matched to a gene. This CDR3 is 11 amino acids long. The CDR3 region is CATHGRYEQYF. The CDR3 DNA follows: TGTGCCACCCACGGGAGGTACGAGCAGTACTTC.

This clone occurred many times. The chain uses TRBV4-1 and TRBJ2-5, with 9 bases aligning to TRBD2. The CDR3 is made up of 17 amino acids. Germline V gene sequence: CDR1 MGHRA, CDR2 YSYEKL. The ends lost 2 bases at V and 4 bases at J; junction bases unmatched: 11. CDR3 DNA sequence: TGCGCCAGCAGCCAAATTCCGGGTAGCGGGAGAAGAGAGACCCAGTACTTC. Translation gives CASSQIPGSGRRETQYF.

In its sample, this clone was seen many times. The rearrangement joins TRBV4-2 to TRBJ2-3, with D maybe TRBD2 (6 bases). Looked up from germline, CDR1 is LGHNA and CDR2 is YNFKEQ. This CDR3 spans 13 amino acids. V was pared by 6 bases and J by 0 bases, with 7 bases between. Here the CDR3 reads CASRGRSTDTQYF. DNA of the CDR3: TGTGCCAGCAGGGGGAGGAGCACAGATACGCAGTATTTT.

This clone was seen ten or more times. The chain has TRBV6-1 and TRBJ1-2; D not certain. This CDR3 spans 11 amino acids. Germline values: CDR1 MNHNS, CDR2 SASEGT. Trimming removed 6 bases at V and 7 bases at J, with 9 bases between. DNA of the CDR3: TGTGCCAGCAGCGGACCTCCTGGCTACACCTTC. This codes for CASSGPPGYTF.